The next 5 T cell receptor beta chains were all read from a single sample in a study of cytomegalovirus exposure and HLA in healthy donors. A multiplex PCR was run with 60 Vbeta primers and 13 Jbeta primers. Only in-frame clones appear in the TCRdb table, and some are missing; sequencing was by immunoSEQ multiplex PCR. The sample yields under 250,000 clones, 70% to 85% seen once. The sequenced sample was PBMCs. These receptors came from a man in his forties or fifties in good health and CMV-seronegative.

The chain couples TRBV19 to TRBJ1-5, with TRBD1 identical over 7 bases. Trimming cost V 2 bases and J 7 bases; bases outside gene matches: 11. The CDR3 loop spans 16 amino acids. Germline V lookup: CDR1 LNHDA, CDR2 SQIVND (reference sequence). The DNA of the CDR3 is TGTGCCAGTAGTATACAGGGGGATGGCCAACTGCAGCCCCAGCATTTT. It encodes CASSIQGDGQLQPQHF.

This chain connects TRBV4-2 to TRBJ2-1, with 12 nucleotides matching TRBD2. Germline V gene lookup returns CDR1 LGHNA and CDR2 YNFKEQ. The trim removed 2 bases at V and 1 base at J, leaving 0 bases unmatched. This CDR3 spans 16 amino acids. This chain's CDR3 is CASSQLAGGSYNEQFF. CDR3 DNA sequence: TGTGCCAGCAGCCAACTAGCGGGAGGGTCCTACAATGAGCAGTTCTTC.

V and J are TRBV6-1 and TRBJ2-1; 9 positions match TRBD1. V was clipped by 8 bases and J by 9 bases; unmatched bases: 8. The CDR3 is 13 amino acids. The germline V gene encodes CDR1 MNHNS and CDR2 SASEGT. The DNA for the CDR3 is TGTGCCAGCTTAAGACAGGGGGTTGGTGAGCAGTTCTTC. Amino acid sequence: CASLRQGVGEQFF.

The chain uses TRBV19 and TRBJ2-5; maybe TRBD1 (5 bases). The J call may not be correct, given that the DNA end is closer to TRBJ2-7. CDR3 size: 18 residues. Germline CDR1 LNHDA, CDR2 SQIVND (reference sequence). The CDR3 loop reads CASSIGKGARNLYYEQYF. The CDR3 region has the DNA TGTGCCAGTAGTATTGGGAAAGGGGCTAGAAACCTCTACTACGAGCAGTACTTC.

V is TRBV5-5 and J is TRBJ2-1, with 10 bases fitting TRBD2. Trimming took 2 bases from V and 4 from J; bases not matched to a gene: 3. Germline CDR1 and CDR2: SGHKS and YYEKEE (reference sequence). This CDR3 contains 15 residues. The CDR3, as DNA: TGTGCCAGCAGCTTCCGACTAGCGGGTTACAATGAGCAGTTCTTC. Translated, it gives CASSFRLAGYNEQFF.